This passage covers 16 T cell receptor beta chains from one sample sequenced in a study of T cell responses to AZD1222 COVID-19 vaccine. Assay: immunoSEQ multiplex PCR; the TCRdb copy retains only in-frame clones and omits some. Of about 99,000 clones detected, 70% to 90% appear once; the ten largest clones hold less than 3%. Specimen: peripheral blood, collected on day 0 of AZD1222 vaccination. The source of these receptors is an adult in good health.

CDR3 in amino acids: CASSELGGSNGYTF. The CDR3 DNA sequence: TGTGCCAGCAGTGAGCTAGGTGGGAGCAATGGCTACACCTTC. The chain uses TRBV27 and TRBJ1-2; D gene ambiguous. CDR3 length equals 14 residues. CDR1 and CDR2 from the germline V gene are MNHEY and SMNVEV (reference sequence). V dropped 5 bases and J dropped 6 bases, with 16 bases sitting between them.

J is TRBJ2-3 and V is TRBV6-2 or TRBV6-3; TRBD2 aligns across 10 bases. After removal of 6 bases from V and 2 bases from J, the junction contained 5 bases not matched to a gene. The CDR3 is 15 residues long. Germline CDR1 is MNHEY and CDR2 is SVGEGT. CDR3 amino acids: CASSDLAGDTDTQYF. DNA for the CDR3: TGTGCCAGCAGCGATCTAGCGGGAGACACAGATACGCAGTATTTT.

V gene TRBV18 combines with J gene TRBJ1-2, with unresolved D. V was shortened by 1 base and J by 8 bases, with 17 bases between the two germline ends. The CDR3 spans 15 residues. The germline CDR1 and CDR2 sequences are KGHSH and LQKENI. The chain's CDR3 is CASSPRLEMDLGYTF. As DNA, the CDR3 is TGTGCCAGCTCACCACGTCTGGAGATGGACTTAGGCTACACCTTC.

The V call is TRBV7-9, the J call TRBJ1-3; D unclear. The CDR3 extends over 13 amino acids. Per the germline V gene, CDR1 is SEHNR and CDR2 is FQNEAQ (reference sequence). The V and J ends lost 4 bases and 10 bases respectively, with 14 bases between them. In DNA, the CDR3 is TGTGCCAGCAGCTCCTCCCTTACAAATACCATATATTTT. Protein: CASSSSLTNTIYF.

The CDR3 is CASSRGRLADTGELFF. For the CDR3, the DNA is TGTGCCAGCAGCCGAGGGAGACTAGCGGACACCGGGGAGCTGTTTTTT. This chain connects TRBV4-2 to TRBJ2-2; 9 bases fit TRBD2. Germline lookup yields CDR1 LGHNA and CDR2 YNFKEQ. Trimming cost V 4 bases and J 3 bases; bases outside gene matches: 6. This CDR3 is 16 amino acids long.

V gene TRBV27 combines with J gene TRBJ2-6, with D unresolved. V lost 5 bases, J lost 1 base, and 6 bases lay in between. In germline, CDR1 is MNHEY, CDR2 SMNVEV (reference sequence). CDR3 length equals 14 residues. The CDR3 reads CASSLGSGANVLTF. CDR3 coding DNA: TGTGCCAGCAGTCTCGGGTCTGGGGCCAACGTCCTGACTTTC.

A word on this clone: Relative to the germline gene, one junction end is altered; a read error may explain this. This chain uses TRBV5-1 with TRBJ1-5; D may be TRBD1 (6 bases). The CDR3 totals 13 residues. From germline, CDR1 is SGHRS and CDR2 YFSETQ. The CDR3 sequence: CASSPGADQPQHF. The CDR3 coding sequence is TGTGCCAGCAGCCCGGGGGCGGATCAGCCCCAGCATTTT.

V and J are TRBV2 and TRBJ1-1; D is uncertain. V was cut by 4 bases and J by 3 bases, with 6 bases left in between. The CDR3 sequence is 12 residues long. Germline lookup yields CDR1 SNHLY and CDR2 FYNNEI. CDR3 DNA: TGTGCCAGCAGTGTTTACGACACTGAAGCTTTCTTT. Translation: CASSVYDTEAFF. The variable domain in full, completed from reference TRBV2 and TRBJ1-1, reads EPEVTQTPSHQVTQMGQEVILRCVPISNHLYFYWYRQILGQKVEFLVSFYNNEISEKSEIFDDQFSVERPDGSNFTLKIRSTKLEDSAMYFCASSVYDTEAFFGQGTRLTVV.

The CDR3 DNA follows: TGCAGCGTAAGAGGAGGGAACACTGAAGCTTTCTTT. It encodes CSVRGGNTEAFF. The chain joins TRBV29-1 to TRBJ1-1, with D unclear. V dropped 6 bases and J dropped 1 base, with 9 bases sitting between them. In germline, CDR1 is SQVTM, CDR2 ANQGSEA. The CDR3 has 12 residues.

V usage is TRBV7-2 and J usage is TRBJ2-1; D uncertain. Per the germline V gene, CDR1 is SGHTA and CDR2 is FQGNSA. This CDR3 has 14 residues. The V end lost 7 bases, the J end lost 0 bases, and 10 bases lay between the germline ends. The CDR3 loop is CASTGPVSYNEQFF. The CDR3 region has the DNA TGTGCCAGCACCGGGCCGGTCTCCTACAATGAGCAGTTCTTC.

The chain has TRBV4-3 and TRBJ1-2; no reliable D call. With 1 base removed from V and 6 bases from J, the gap between germline ends came to 9 bases. Germline V gene sequence: CDR1 LGHNA, CDR2 YSLEER. There are 13 residues in the CDR3. CDR3 residues: CASSQGMIHGYTF. In DNA form, the CDR3 reads TGCGCCAGCAGCCAAGGTATGATCCATGGCTACACCTTC.

This clone was counted only a few times. CDR3: CASSYGGSTYEQYV. The CDR3 DNA reads as TGTGCCAGCAGTTACGGGGGGTCTACCTACGAGCAGTACGTC. V usage is TRBV6-2 or TRBV6-3 and J usage is TRBJ2-7; D might be TRBD2 (6 bases). CDR1 and CDR2 (germline): MNHEY, SVGEGT. V shed 2 bases and J shed 2 bases, with 10 bases lying between them. The CDR3 contains 14 residues.

This chain connects TRBV4-3 to TRBJ1-4; possibly TRBD1 for D (6 bases). Germline V lookup: CDR1 LGHNA, CDR2 YSLEER. V shed 1 base and J shed 16 bases, with 19 bases lying between them. The CDR3 has 14 residues. This chain's CDR3 is CASSQVGGSGEQFF. In DNA, the CDR3 is TGCGCCAGCAGCCAAGTAGGGGGTTCAGGGGAACAGTTTTTT.

This chain joins TRBV11-2 and TRBJ1-4; D remains unclear. Per the germline V gene, CDR1 is SGHAT and CDR2 is FQNNGV. Trimming cost V 0 bases and J 7 bases, with 3 bases left between them. The CDR3 sequence is 12 residues long. Written as DNA, the CDR3 is TGTGCCAGCAGCTTAGAAGTTGAAAAACTGTTTTTT. Encoded protein: CASSLEVEKLFF.

The rearrangement joins TRBV3-1 (or the pseudogene TRBV3-2) to TRBJ1-4, with 7 bases lining up with TRBD1. The CDR3 spans 15 residues. Germline V CDR1 and CDR2: LGHDT, YNNKEL (reference sequence). Losses at the gene ends were 5 bases for V and 8 bases for J; bases not matched to a gene: 11. For the CDR3, the DNA is TGTGCCAGCAGCAGACCTAGACAGGGAACCGAAAAACTGTTTTTT. It specifies CASSRPRQGTEKLFF.

A single count supports this clone. The J gene is TRBJ2-5, the V gene TRBV5-6, with D perhaps matching TRBD1 or TRBD2 (6 bases each). CDR1 and CDR2 from the germline V gene are SGHDT and YYEEEE. This CDR3 is 16 amino acids long. Trimming removed 0 bases from V and 1 base from J, with 13 bases in between. CDR3 coding DNA: TGTGCCAGCAGCTTGGAGGGGGGAGAAATCCAAGAGACCCAGTACTTC. It translates to CASSLEGGEIQETQYF.